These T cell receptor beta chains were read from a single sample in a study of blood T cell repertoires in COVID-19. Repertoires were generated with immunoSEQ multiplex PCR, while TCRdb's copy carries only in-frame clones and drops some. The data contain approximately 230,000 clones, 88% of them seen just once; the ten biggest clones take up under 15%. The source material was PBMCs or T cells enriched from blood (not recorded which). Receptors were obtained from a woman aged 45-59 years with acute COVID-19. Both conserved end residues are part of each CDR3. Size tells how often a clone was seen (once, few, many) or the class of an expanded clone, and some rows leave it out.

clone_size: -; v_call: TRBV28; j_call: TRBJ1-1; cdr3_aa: CASSLVGPTLAFF
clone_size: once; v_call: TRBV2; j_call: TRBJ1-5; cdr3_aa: CASSGVGTTGTRGNQPQHF
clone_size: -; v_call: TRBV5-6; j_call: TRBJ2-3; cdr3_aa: CASSLVSSRMDTQYF
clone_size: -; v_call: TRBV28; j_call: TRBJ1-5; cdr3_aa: CASRNPRDNQPQHF
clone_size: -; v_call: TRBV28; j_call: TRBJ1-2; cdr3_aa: CASSLRGQYGYTF
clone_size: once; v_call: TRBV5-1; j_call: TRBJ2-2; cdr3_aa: CASSSTGGLYTGELFF
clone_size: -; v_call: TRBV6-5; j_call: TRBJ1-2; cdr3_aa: CASSSTRTVLYGYTF
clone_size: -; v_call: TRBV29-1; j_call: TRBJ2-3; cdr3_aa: CSVVYRSTQYF
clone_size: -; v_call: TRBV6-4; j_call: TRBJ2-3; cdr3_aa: CASSESDREVTDTQYF
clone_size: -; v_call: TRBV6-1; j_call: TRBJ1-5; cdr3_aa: CASSEAGGSLPQHF
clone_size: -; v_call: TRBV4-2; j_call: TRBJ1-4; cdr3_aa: CASSPQPLGEKLFF
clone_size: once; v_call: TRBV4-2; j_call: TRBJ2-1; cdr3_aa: CASSQGSGGINEQFF
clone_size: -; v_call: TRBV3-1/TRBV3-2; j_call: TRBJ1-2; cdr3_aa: CASSQEATLRGYTF
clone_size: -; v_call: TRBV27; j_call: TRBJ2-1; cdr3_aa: CASSFGQGPYNEQFF
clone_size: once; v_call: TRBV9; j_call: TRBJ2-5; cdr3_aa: CASSVYLGLELETQYF